This T cell receptor (beta chain) stems from a study of blood T cells in healthy people across ages. The authors drew around 9.4 milliliters of peripheral blood from each donor. Total RNA amounts of at least 5 micrograms were extracted per sample. Together with a sample-barcoded 5' primer, a J-beta primer mix was included in a second PCR lasting 7 to 11 cycles. Template switching added a 12-random-nucleotide identifier to every cDNA molecule. TCRdb reprocessed the 5' RACE reads with MiXCR, giving one entry per CDR3 protein. Of roughly 800,000 distinct CDR3 sequences in the sample, more than 45% are singletons; the top ten hold roughly 22%. This CDR3 is 12 amino acids long. With 1 base removed from V and 8 bases from J, the gap between germline ends came to 11 bases. From germline, CDR1 is DFQATT and CDR2 SNEGSKA (reference sequence).

This rearrangement joins TRBV20-1 to TRBJ1-2, with D uncertain. Specimen: blood. The TCR sequence derives from a man aged 30 to 39 in good health. The CDR3 nucleotides are TGCAGTGCTAGAGTCGAGGGCCGGGGCTACACCTTC. The encoded protein is CSARVEGRGYTF.